Below are 21 T cell receptor beta chains sequenced from a single sample in a study of cytomegalovirus exposure and HLA in healthy donors. Use of 60 Vbeta and 13 Jbeta primers characterized the PCR. Using immunoSEQ multiplex PCR, the repertoire was profiled, and TCRdb retains in-frame clones only, with some absent. The sample carries around 110,000 clones, 70% to 80% recorded once. Sample: PBMCs. Receptors were obtained from a man aged 25-40 years in good health and CMV-seropositive.

The J gene is TRBJ2-7, the V gene TRBV7-2; D uncertain. Germline V gene lookup returns CDR1 SGHTA and CDR2 FQGNSA. The V gene lost 5 bases and the J gene lost 4 bases, with 6 bases spanning the gap. The CDR3 extends over 11 amino acids. The CDR3 spells CASSPDYEQYF. DNA of the CDR3: TGTGCCAGCAGCCCAGATTACGAGCAGTACTTC.

J is TRBJ2-1 and V is TRBV15, with TRBD1 identical over 9 bases. With 3 bases clipped from V and 2 bases from J, the junction kept 8 bases outside the gene matches. CDR1 and CDR2 from the germline V gene are LNHNV and YYDKDF (reference sequence). This CDR3 region has 17 residues. The CDR3, as DNA: TGTGCCACCAGCAGGGGGGGTGGGACAGGGACCTACAATGAGCAGTTCTTC. As protein: CATSRGGGTGTYNEQFF. The full variable domain, completed using reference TRBV15 and TRBJ2-1, is DAMVIQNPRYQVTQFGKPVTLSCSQTLNHNVMYWYQQKSSQAPKLLFHYYDKDFNNEADTPDNFQSRRPNTSFCFLDIRSPGLGDTAMYLCATSRGGGTGTYNEQFFGPGTRLTVL.

For this clone: Other nucleotide sequences in the sample specify the same CDR3. The chain has TRBV10-3 and TRBJ1-1; 8 bases line up with TRBD1. The germline V gene encodes CDR1 ENHRY and CDR2 SYGVKD. The CDR3 contains 13 residues. V shed 6 bases and J 0 bases; nucleotides not matched to a gene: 0. The chain's CDR3 is CAIRDRVNTEAFF. DNA of the CDR3: TGTGCCATCAGGGACAGGGTGAACACTGAAGCTTTCTTT.

This clone was found once. V is TRBV4-3 and J is TRBJ2-1; a possible D gene is TRBD2 (6 bases). With 1 base removed from V and 4 bases from J, the gap between germline ends came to 11 bases. CDR3 length equals 15 residues. CDR1 LGHNA and CDR2 YSLEER come from the germline V gene. CDR3: CASSQAGEGYNEQFF. CDR3 coding DNA: TGCGCCAGCAGCCAAGCGGGAGAGGGGTACAATGAGCAGTTCTTC.

This chain joins TRBV5-1 and TRBJ2-1, with D uncertain. Germline CDR1 SGHRS, CDR2 YFSETQ. This CDR3 is 15 amino acids long. Trimming took off 5 bases at V and 0 bases at J, with 12 bases between the two ends. The CDR3 loop reads CASSYQDFSYNEQFF. The CDR3 DNA reads TGCGCCAGCAGTTACCAGGATTTCTCCTACAATGAGCAGTTCTTC.

J is TRBJ2-4 and V is TRBV9, with a possible D match to TRBD2 (5 bases). V lost 0 bases to trimming and J lost 1 base, with 8 bases between them. The CDR3 spans 15 residues. Germline values: CDR1 SGDLS, CDR2 YYNGEE. The DNA of the CDR3 is TGTGCCAGCAGCGTAGGAGGGTGGGCCAAAAACATTCAGTACTTC. It is translated as CASSVGGWAKNIQYF.

This clone showed up just a few times. Relative to the germline gene, one junction end is altered; a read error may explain this. This sequence joins TRBV6-4 and TRBJ2-6; TRBD1 is a possible D gene (5 bases). CDR1 and CDR2 (germline): MRHNA, SNTAGT. The CDR3 has 15 amino acids. The CDR3 reads CASSDTHSGANGLTF. As DNA, the CDR3 is TGTGCCAGCAGTGATACGCACTCTGGGGCCAACGGCCTGACTTTC.

The V gene is TRBV4-1, the J gene TRBJ1-2; D may be TRBD1 (6 bases). CDR1 and CDR2 (germline): MGHRA, YSYEKL. The CDR3 contains 15 residues. V lost 1 base to trimming and J lost 8 bases, with 17 bases between them. As DNA, the CDR3 is TGCGCCAGCAGCCAAGCGAGGGGGTCTGGAGAAGGCTACACCTTC. Translating gives CASSQARGSGEGYTF.

The genes are TRBV7-8 and TRBJ1-3, with TRBD1 as a possible D gene (5 bases). Germline V gene data show CDR1 as SGHVS and CDR2 as FQNEAQ. V was shortened by 1 base and J by 7 bases, with 5 bases between the two germline ends. The CDR3 runs 12 residues. The CDR3: CASSLEGNTIYF. Written as DNA, the CDR3 is TGTGCCAGCAGCTTAGAGGGGAACACCATATATTTT.

This chain joins TRBV2 and TRBJ2-5; D gene ambiguous. The end of the DNA aligns better with TRBJ2-7, so the J call may be wrong. This CDR3 comprises 12 residues. The germline gives CDR1 SNHLY, CDR2 FYNNEI. The CDR3 DNA follows: TGTGCCAGCATTGACTTCTCCTACGAGCAGTACTTC. Residues: CASIDFSYEQYF.

The chain uses TRBV18 and TRBJ2-5; 9 bases line up with TRBD2. Germline CDR1 reads KGHSH; CDR2 reads LQKENI. J gave up 2 bases and V 0 bases, and 1 base lay outside the gene matches. CDR3 length: 15 residues. CDR3 DNA: TGTGCCAGCTCACCACCTCTAGCGGGGCAAGAGACCCAGTACTTC. It specifies CASSPPLAGQETQYF.

In its sample, this clone was seen a few times. The CDR3 bases are TGTGCCAGCAGTTATCTCACAGGGGTAGGCTACACCTTC. It specifies CASSYLTGVGYTF. The J gene is TRBJ1-2, the V gene TRBV6-5; 7 bases map to TRBD1. This CDR3 has 13 amino acids. J gave up 8 bases and V 3 bases, and 6 bases lay outside the gene matches. CDR1 is MNHEY, CDR2 SVGAGI, per germline.

The chain uses TRBV30 and TRBJ1-1, with 12 bases aligning to TRBD1. Germline trimming cut 4 bases from V and 7 bases from J; bases unmatched to any gene: 10. This CDR3 has 15 amino acids. In germline, CDR1 is GTSNPN, CDR2 SVGIG (reference sequence). This CDR3 reads CAWKTGTGGADEAFF. Written as DNA, the CDR3 is TGTGCCTGGAAGACCGGGACAGGGGGCGCAGATGAAGCTTTCTTT.

This rearrangement joins TRBV5-4 to TRBJ1-1, with D perhaps matching TRBD1 (5 bases). Germline lookup yields CDR1 SGHNT and CDR2 YYREEE (reference sequence). The CDR3 spans 14 residues. V shed 5 bases and J shed 6 bases, with 17 bases lying between them. The CDR3 reads CASRPGQELAEAFF. The CDR3 DNA reads as TGTGCCAGCAGACCCGGACAAGAATTGGCTGAAGCTTTCTTT. The full variable domain, in which reference TRBV5-4 and TRBJ1-1 provide the parts outside the CDR3, is ETGVTQSPTHLIKTRGQQVTLRCSSQSGHNTVSWYQQALGQGPQFIFQYYREEENGRGNFPPRFSGLQFPNYSSELNVNALELDDSALYLCASRPGQELAEAFFGQGTRLTVV.

This clone appeared a few times. V gene TRBV9 combines with J gene TRBJ1-2; D not resolved. Trimming pared 3 bases from V and 1 base from J, leaving 10 bases between. The germline CDR1 and CDR2 sequences are SGDLS and YYNGEE. This CDR3 spans 14 amino acids. The CDR3 is CASSERGSNYGYTF. CDR3 DNA: TGTGCCAGCAGCGAAAGAGGGAGTAACTATGGCTACACCTTC.

The V gene is TRBV11-3, the J gene TRBJ2-7; TRBD1 matches 7 bases. The CDR3 loop spans 15 amino acids. V shed 6 bases, J shed 3 bases, and the junction held 11 bases outside the gene matches. From germline, CDR1 is SGHNT and CDR2 YENEEA. In DNA form, the CDR3 reads TGTGCCAGCAGTCGCCCGCTAGGGGGCGGCTACGAGCAGTACTTC. It translates to CASSRPLGGGYEQYF. The entire variable domain, with the rest obtained from reference TRBV11-3 and TRBJ2-7, is as follows: EAGVVQSPRYKIIEKKQPVAFWCNPISGHNTLYWYLQNLGQGPELLIRYENEEAVDDSQLPKDRFSAERLKGVDSTLKIQPAELGDSAVYLCASSRPLGGGYEQYFGPGTRLTVT.

This clone occurred a few times. The CDR3 sequence is CASSPNLGGLGTQYF. The CDR3 DNA follows: TGTGCCAGCTCACCCAATTTGGGGGGACTAGGTACGCAGTATTTT. The rearrangement joins TRBV18 to TRBJ2-3; 8 bases align to TRBD2. CDR1 is KGHSH and CDR2 is LQKENI in the germline V gene. V gave up 3 bases and J gave up 8 bases; unmatched junction bases: 10. This CDR3 comprises 15 residues.

The chain combines TRBV27 with TRBJ1-1, with D possibly being TRBD1 (6 bases). Germline V CDR1 and CDR2: MNHEY, SMNVEV (reference sequence). The CDR3 extends over 13 amino acids. Trimming left V 4 bases short and J 5 bases short, with 11 bases between. The CDR3 protein is CASSWGRWTEAFF. DNA of the CDR3: TGTGCCAGCAGTTGGGGGCGGTGGACTGAAGCTTTCTTT.

The chain has TRBV5-1 and TRBJ2-7; 9 nucleotides agree with TRBD1. This CDR3 is built from 14 residues. Germline V lookup: CDR1 SGHRS, CDR2 YFSETQ. V lost 3 bases and J lost 6; bases outside the gene matches: 7. CDR3 bases: TGCGCCAGCAGCTCGACAGGGGGATCGCGCGAGCAGTACTTC. It encodes CASSSTGGSREQYF.

This chain joins TRBV11-3 and TRBJ2-7; D is unclear. The CDR3 extends over 14 amino acids. In germline, CDR1 is SGHNT, CDR2 YENEEA. Trimming removed 0 bases at V and 2 bases at J, with 8 bases between. CDR3 coding DNA: TGTGCCAGCAGCTTAGACATTCAGGCCTACGAGCAGTACTTC. Encoded protein: CASSLDIQAYEQYF.

V is TRBV27 and J is TRBJ1-5, with 7 bases fitting TRBD1. The trim removed 5 bases at V and 6 bases at J, leaving 7 bases unmatched. Per the germline V gene, CDR1 is MNHEY and CDR2 is SMNVEV (reference sequence). CDR3 length equals 14 residues. CDR3 in amino acids: CASSPTGAAQPQHF. CDR3 bases: TGTGCCAGCAGTCCTACAGGGGCCGCTCAGCCCCAGCATTTT.